This passage covers 20 T cell receptor beta chains from one sample sequenced in a study of T cells in Graves' hyperthyroidism and ophthalmopathy. RNA transcripts gave rise to amplified TCR beta CDR3 regions. An initial round of RT-PCR targeting the TCR CDR3 relied on the HTBI primer set. A single record per CDR3 protein comes from TCRdb applying MiXCR to the multiplex PCR reads. The table has some 440,000 distinct CDR3 sequences, 15% to 19% seen once; the top ten hold around 7%. Specimen: blood. All receptors come from a woman under 30 with Graves' hyperthyroidism.

The CDR3 bases are TGTGCCAGCAGCTTGCTCCGGGAGACGGACACAGATACGCAGTATTTT. Residues: CASSLLRETDTDTQYF. The V and J genes are TRBV5-5 and TRBJ2-3; a possible D gene is TRBD2 (6 bases). The ends were cut back, 1 base at V and 2 bases at J, with 14 bases in the middle. The CDR3 covers 16 residues. Germline V gene lookup returns CDR1 SGHKS and CDR2 YYEKEE (reference sequence).

At least ten counts were recorded for this clonotype. The chain has TRBV2 and TRBJ1-6; a weak D match, TRBD1 (5 bases). The CDR3 contains 16 residues. In germline, CDR1 is SNHLY, CDR2 FYNNEI. V dropped 8 bases and J dropped 0 bases, with 14 bases sitting between them. CDR3 protein: CASCPWGSSYNSPLHF. In DNA, the CDR3 is TGTGCCAGCTGTCCATGGGGGAGCTCCTATAATTCACCCCTCCACTTT.

This clonotype was found a few times. This chain connects TRBV6-1 to TRBJ2-6; the D is unclear. CDR3 size: 15 residues. V lost 7 bases to trimming and J lost 1 base, with 11 bases between them. Per the germline V gene, CDR1 is MNHNS and CDR2 is SASEGT. The CDR3 DNA is TGTGCCAGCACCCTGGACGGTTCTGGGGCCAACGTCCTGACTTTC. Its translation is CASTLDGSGANVLTF.

The table lists this clonotype with many counts. V is TRBV18 and J is TRBJ2-1; D possibly corresponds to TRBD2 (5 bases). V was pared by 3 bases and J by 2 bases, with 11 bases between. CDR3 length equals 15 residues. Germline CDR1 reads KGHSH; CDR2 reads LQKENI. CDR3 residues: CASSPYGVTYNEQFF. DNA for the CDR3: TGTGCCAGCTCACCTTACGGGGTCACCTACAATGAGCAGTTCTTC.

The V call is TRBV4-1, the J call TRBJ2-3, with 8 nucleotides matching TRBD2. The germline CDR1 and CDR2 sequences are MGHRA and YSYEKL. The CDR3 is made up of 19 amino acids. The junction had 11 bases not matched to a gene; V was cut back by 0 bases and J by 0 bases. CDR3 region: CASSQDRWLAGPSTDTQYF. The CDR3 DNA reads TGCGCCAGCAGCCAAGATAGGTGGCTAGCGGGTCCCAGCACAGATACGCAGTATTTT.

Many counts were recorded for this clonotype. The chain has TRBV29-1 and TRBJ2-1; possibly TRBD1 for D (6 bases). CDR1 SQVTM and CDR2 ANQGSEA come from the germline V gene. V shed 8 bases and J shed 6 bases, with 23 bases lying between them. The CDR3 length is 15 residues. In DNA form, the CDR3 reads TGCAGCTTCCGGGGAGCAGGGGCGATATTCAATGAGCAGTTCTTC. This translates into CSFRGAGAIFNEQFF.

This clonotype was seen a few times. The V and J genes are TRBV15 and TRBJ1-5, with TRBD1 matching over 7 bases. Germline V CDR1 and CDR2: LNHNV, YYDKDF (reference sequence). CDR3 length: 15 amino acids. The J segment lost 4 bases and the V segment lost 5 bases, leaving 8 bases of the junction unmatched. As DNA, the CDR3 is TGTGCCACCAGCCGGCCCGGGACAGCAAATCAGCCCCAGCATTTT. Translating gives CATSRPGTANQPQHF.

This clonotype showed up just a few times. V is TRBV18 and J is TRBJ1-2, with D unclear. Germline V gene lookup returns CDR1 KGHSH and CDR2 LQKENI. Trimming removed 2 bases from V and 0 bases from J, with 10 bases in between. This CDR3 has 15 residues. CDR3 in amino acids: CASSPSGSPNYGYTF. The DNA for the CDR3 is TGTGCCAGCTCACCATCGGGCAGCCCTAACTATGGCTACACCTTC.

This clonotype was recorded many times. The rearrangement links TRBV20-1 to TRBJ2-3; D might be TRBD2 (7 bases). This CDR3 is 14 amino acids long. V lost 3 bases and J lost 4, with 14 bases in between. CDR1 and CDR2 from the germline V gene are DFQATT and SNEGSKA (reference sequence). The CDR3 is CSASGRGNPDTQYF. CDR3 nucleotide sequence: TGCAGTGCTAGTGGGAGGGGGAACCCAGATACGCAGTATTTT.

This clonotype was found many times. The CDR3 here is CASSWRGASYEQYF. The DNA of the CDR3 is TGTGCCAGCAGTTGGCGGGGAGCCTCCTACGAGCAGTACTTC. The gene calls are TRBV28 and TRBJ2-7, with D possibly being TRBD2 (6 bases). From germline, CDR1 is MDHEN and CDR2 SYDVKM. The V end was cut by 4 bases, the J end by 0 bases, with 10 bases between. The CDR3 runs to 14 residues.

This clonotype was detected many times. This chain joins TRBV20-1 and TRBJ1-2; D might be TRBD1 (6 bases). Germline assignment: CDR1 DFQATT and CDR2 SNEGSKA (reference sequence). The CDR3 has 17 residues. V shed 0 bases and J shed 4 bases, with 21 bases lying between them. This chain's CDR3 is CSARDLMDRAKGYGYTF. Here the CDR3 DNA reads TGCAGTGCTAGAGATCTCATGGACAGAGCCAAAGGCTATGGCTACACCTTC.

The rearrangement links TRBV5-1 to TRBJ2-7; tentative D call: TRBD2 (5 bases). V was trimmed by 5 bases and J by 0 bases, leaving 12 bases between them. The CDR3 consists of 14 residues. Looked up from germline, CDR1 is SGHRS and CDR2 is YFSETQ. The CDR3 sequence is CASRAGLSSYEQYF. CDR3 nucleotides: TGCGCCAGCAGGGCGGGCCTGAGCTCCTACGAGCAGTACTTC.

The chain links TRBV20-1 to TRBJ2-4; 11 bases fit TRBD2. The CDR3 loop spans 16 amino acids. CDR1 is DFQATT, CDR2 SNEGSKA, per germline (reference sequence). J lost 9 bases, V lost 2 bases, and 12 bases had no gene match. The CDR3 region is CSARPGLAGPDGIQYF. CDR3 DNA: TGCAGTGCTAGACCTGGACTAGCGGGCCCAGATGGCATTCAGTACTTC.

This clonotype was observed many times. The gene calls are TRBV19 and TRBJ2-5; 10 nucleotides match TRBD2. V shed 10 bases, J shed 4 bases, and the junction held 21 bases outside the gene matches. From germline, CDR1 is LNHDA and CDR2 SQIVND (reference sequence). The CDR3 sequence is 18 residues long. The CDR3 is CATKLAGVESAVGETQYF. The CDR3 coding sequence is TGTGCCACAAAGCTAGCGGGAGTCGAGTCGGCTGTGGGAGAGACCCAGTACTTC.

V gene TRBV9 combines with J gene TRBJ2-1; TRBD2 is a possible D gene (6 bases). This CDR3 is built from 15 residues. Germline V gene data show CDR1 as SGDLS and CDR2 as YYNGEE. V was pared by 4 bases and J by 4 bases, with 15 bases between. The CDR3 loop is CASSRTPSAYNEQFF. The CDR3 nucleotides are TGTGCCAGCAGCCGAACCCCTAGCGCATACAATGAGCAGTTCTTC.

V usage is TRBV25-1 and J usage is TRBJ1-2, with unresolved D. The V gene's germline CDR1 is MGHDK and CDR2 SYGVNS. The CDR3 contains 13 residues. Trimming removed 4 bases at V and 7 bases at J, with 13 bases between. CDR3 amino acids: CASSGAPRPGYTF. DNA for the CDR3: TGTGCCAGCAGTGGGGCGCCCCGTCCTGGCTACACCTTC.

This clonotype has at least ten counts. CDR3 loop: CATSDPNGTGEETQYF. CDR3 DNA sequence: TGTGCCACCAGTGACCCGAATGGGACAGGGGAGGAGACCCAGTACTTC. The chain uses TRBV24-1 and TRBJ2-5; TRBD1 matches at 10 bases. The ends lost 4 bases at V and 5 bases at J; junction bases unmatched: 9. The CDR3 is made up of 16 amino acids. Germline V gene lookup returns CDR1 KGHDR and CDR2 SFDVKD.

This clonotype has more than one count but fewer than ten. The CDR3 is CASRITGGTDTQYF. In nucleotides, the CDR3 is TGCGCCAGCAGGATAACAGGGGGCACAGATACGCAGTATTTT. This chain joins TRBV4-1 and TRBJ2-3; TRBD1 matches 7 bases. CDR1 and CDR2 from the germline V gene are MGHRA and YSYEKL. This CDR3 region has 14 residues. V dropped 6 bases and J dropped 1; count of bases not matched to a gene: 4.

This clonotype showed up many times. The chain has TRBV12-3 or TRBV12-4 and TRBJ2-3; D possibly corresponds to TRBD1 (7 bases). The CDR3 spans 16 residues. V gave up 6 bases and J gave up 2 bases, with 18 bases separating them. Here the CDR3 DNA reads TGTGCCAGCAGACTCAGAGGAGGGGGCGTCACAGATACGCAGTATTTT. Protein: CASRLRGGGVTDTQYF.

This chain links TRBV12-3 or TRBV12-4 with TRBJ2-2; D unresolved. V was clipped by 4 bases and J by 7 bases, with 10 bases between them. The CDR3 covers 13 residues. The CDR3 loop reads CASSSDGRGELFF. The DNA for the CDR3 is TGTGCCAGCAGTTCAGACGGGCGCGGGGAGCTGTTTTTT.